This TCR beta chain was sequenced during a study of blood T cells in healthy people across ages. This CDR3 is 14 amino acids long. Germline V lookup: CDR1 LGHNA, CDR2 YNFKEQ. Trimming removed 0 bases from V and 7 bases from J, with 9 bases in between. Together with a sample-barcoded 5' primer, a J-beta primer mix was included in a second PCR lasting roughly 6 to 12 cycles. TCRdb processed the 5' RACE reads anew with MiXCR; each CDR3 protein has one entry. The sample records almost 550,000 distinct CDR3 sequences, about 25% being singletons. The sample was also reused in another study, on T cells of mothers and their children.

The chain is built from TRBV4-2 and TRBJ2-2; D gene uncertain. This clonotype was obtained from a boy between 10 and 17 years old in good health. Material: blood. CDR3 nucleotide sequence: TGTGCCAGCAGCCAAGATTGGGTGGTCGGGGAGCTGTTTTTT. Translated, it gives CASSQDWVVGELFF.